This T cell receptor beta chain is from a study of blood T cell repertoires in COVID-19. Looking at the study overall: Nucleic acid was either cDNA or gDNA, and it came from T cells, B-cell-depleted T cells, or PBMCs.

How the authors handled the data: The authors estimated nucleated cell counts from reference gene primer amplification. Profiled with immunoSEQ multiplex PCR; TCRdb holds only in-frame clones, not every one. That table furnishes V, J and clone size, whereas the DNA furnished D and trimming. The sample has 100,000 to 150,000 clones, around 83% seen once. Germline loops: CDR1 GTSNPN, CDR2 SVGIG (reference sequence). With V trimmed by 0 bases and J by 1 base, 6 bases remained unmatched. This CDR3 comprises 17 residues. The V call is TRBV30, the J call TRBJ1-5, with 10 bases identical to TRBD1. Sequencing used peripheral blood. This TCR came from a man aged 60 to 75 with acute or convalescent COVID-19. The CDR3 sequence: CAWSVGQGLESNQPQHF. The CDR3 region has the DNA TGTGCCTGGAGTGTGGGACAGGGGCTTGAGAGCAATCAGCCCCAGCATTTT.